Sequencing of this T cell receptor beta chain was carried out in a study of cytomegalovirus exposure and HLA in healthy donors. Points from the study as a whole: The presence/absence work took it that sequencing depth was about the same across donors. Researchers counted 180 or so TCR beta chains as cytomegalovirus-associated.

PCR primers comprised 60 Vbeta and 13 Jbeta primers. Libraries were prepared by immunoSEQ multiplex PCR; TCRdb keeps only in-frame clonotypes and omits some of them. The profile shows approximately 110,000 clones, 70% to 85% of them singletons. On this clone: Its antigen remains unidentified.

Germline V gene sequence: CDR1 GTSNPN, CDR2 SVGIG (reference sequence). V was cut by 5 bases and J by 0 bases, with 14 bases left in between. This CDR3 is 16 amino acids long. The chain has TRBV30 and TRBJ2-6, with D perhaps matching TRBD1 (6 bases). The TCR originated in a woman aged 40 to 50 in good health and CMV-seropositive. The specimen sequenced was PBMCs. CDR3 amino acids: CAWETGRVSGANVLTF. In DNA form, the CDR3 reads TGTGCCTGGGAGACAGGACGTGTCTCTGGGGCCAACGTCCTGACTTTC.